This entry features one T cell receptor beta chain sequence. Its antigen remains unknown. The V gene's germline CDR1 is SGHDT and CDR2 YYEEEE. The CDR3 runs 14 residues. cDNA libraries for TRB were generated by 5' RACE incorporating UMI labels. TCRdb re-called the 5' RACE reads; one entry per CDR3 protein, DNA not given. The sample is made up of about 98,000 distinct CDR3 sequences, and the top ten hold less than 1.1% of it. This entry belongs to a study of CXCR3-negative and CXCR3-positive naive CD8 T cells. The wider study: Summed over all libraries, TRB reads came to about 140 million, with about 1.5 +/- 0.3 million per library.

Overall study results and limits: Naive cells used TRBV-TRBJ genes in much the same way whether CXCR3-negative or CXCR3-positive; memory cells did not. A higher hydrophobicity marked the TRB CDR3s of CXCR3-positive naive cells versus CXCR3-negative naive cells. Each naive subset displayed comparably high diversity, whereas memory CD8+ cells displayed much lower diversity.

The receptor comes from a human donor in good health. Some clones in this sample may be carry-over from other donors' samples. V usage is TRBV5-6 and J usage is TRBJ1-1; TCRdb calls TRBD1, which cannot be checked without DNA. Material for sequencing was naive CXCR3+ CD8+ T cells from blood. Described subset: CD45RO-CCR7+CD27+CD95- naive CD8+ T cells expressing CXCR3 (TNR3+). The CDR3 reads CASSLLGGNTEAFF.